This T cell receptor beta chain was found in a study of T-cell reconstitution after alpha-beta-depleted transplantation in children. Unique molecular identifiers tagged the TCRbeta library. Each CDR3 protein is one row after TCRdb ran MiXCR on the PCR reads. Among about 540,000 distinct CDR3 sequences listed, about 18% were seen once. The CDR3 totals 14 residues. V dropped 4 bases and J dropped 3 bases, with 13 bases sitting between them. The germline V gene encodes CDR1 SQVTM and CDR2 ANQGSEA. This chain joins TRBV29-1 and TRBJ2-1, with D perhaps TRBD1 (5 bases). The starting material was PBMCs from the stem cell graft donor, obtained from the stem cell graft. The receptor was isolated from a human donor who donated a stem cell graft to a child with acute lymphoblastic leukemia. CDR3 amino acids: CSVAGSAFYNEQFF. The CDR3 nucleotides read TGCAGCGTTGCAGGGTCGGCATTCTACAATGAGCAGTTCTTC.